The 30 T cell receptor beta chains below all came from one sample that was sequenced in a study of blood T cell repertoires in COVID-19. Repertoires were generated with immunoSEQ multiplex PCR, while TCRdb's copy carries only in-frame clones and drops some. The profile covers about 670,000 clones, with 80% to 90% appearing a single time and roughly 0.25% taken by the ten largest. Sequencing was done on a sample of peripheral blood. These receptors were obtained from a woman aged 18-29 years with acute or convalescent COVID-19.

The chain links TRBV7-9 to TRBJ2-1; 11 bases agree with TRBD2. Germline CDR1 SEHNR, CDR2 FQNEAQ (reference sequence). V dropped 5 bases and J dropped 7; count of bases not matched to a gene: 10. The CDR3 spans 16 residues. CDR3 loop: CASSTTTSGGGNEQFF. DNA of the CDR3: TGTGCCAGCAGCACGACTACTAGCGGGGGAGGGAATGAGCAGTTCTTC.

This chain joins TRBV7-8 and TRBJ2-7; 7 bases match TRBD1. Germline V gene data show CDR1 as SGHVS and CDR2 as FQNEAQ. This CDR3 is 15 amino acids long. Trimming took 5 bases from V and 3 from J; bases not matched to a gene: 10. CDR3: CASSAKGNRGYEQYF. The CDR3 bases are TGTGCCAGCAGCGCAAAAGGGAACAGGGGCTACGAGCAGTACTTC.

The V call is TRBV7-7, the J call TRBJ2-5, with D perhaps matching TRBD2 (5 bases). Germline values: CDR1 SSHAT, CDR2 FNYEAQ (reference sequence). V was trimmed by 6 bases and J by 2 bases, leaving 22 bases between them. The CDR3 has 17 residues. The CDR3 coding sequence is TGTGCCAGCAGTTCGGGGTCCCAGGCTTCCCCACAAGAGACCCAGTACTTC. Its translation is CASSSGSQASPQETQYF.

The chain recombines TRBV28 with TRBJ2-6, with 7 positions matching TRBD1. CDR1 and CDR2 from the germline V gene are MDHEN and SYDVKM. V was clipped by 8 bases and J by 4 bases; unmatched bases: 8. The CDR3 contains 15 residues. The CDR3 DNA reads TGTGCCAGCGTCTTACAGGGGCCCGGGGCCAACGTCCTGACTTTC. This sequence encodes CASVLQGPGANVLTF.

The CDR3 loop is CASSMWGGDTGELFF. The DNA of the CDR3 is TGTGCCAGTAGTATGTGGGGAGGTGACACCGGGGAGCTGTTTTTT. The chain links TRBV19 to TRBJ2-2; TRBD2 is a possible D gene (6 bases). V lost 3 bases to trimming and J lost 3 bases, with 11 bases between them. The germline CDR1 and CDR2 sequences are LNHDA and SQIVND (reference sequence). The CDR3 consists of 15 residues. The full variable domain, completed using reference TRBV19 and TRBJ2-2, is DGGITQSPKYLFRKEGQNVTLSCEQNLNHDAMYWYRQDPGQGLRLIYYSQIVNDFQKGDIAEGYSVSREKKESFPLTVTSAQKNPTAFYLCASSMWGGDTGELFFGEGSRLTVL.

The chain couples TRBV2 to TRBJ1-5, with D unresolved. V dropped 1 base and J dropped 7 bases, with 11 bases sitting between them. Looked up from germline, CDR1 is SNHLY and CDR2 is FYNNEI. The CDR3 runs 14 residues. DNA of the CDR3: TGTGCCAGCAGTGAAGTTCTAGCGAAGCAGCCCCAGCATTTT. It specifies CASSEVLAKQPQHF. The full variable domain, in which reference TRBV2 and TRBJ1-5 provide the parts outside the CDR3, is EPEVTQTPSHQVTQMGQEVILRCVPISNHLYFYWYRQILGQKVEFLVSFYNNEISEKSEIFDDQFSVERPDGSNFTLKIRSTKLEDSAMYFCASSEVLAKQPQHFGDGTRLSIL.

The chain is built from TRBV4-3 and TRBJ1-5, with 8 positions matching TRBD1. The CDR3 covers 14 residues. Germline V gene lookup returns CDR1 LGHNA and CDR2 YSLEER. Trimming cost V 3 bases and J 5 bases; bases outside gene matches: 3. CDR3 in amino acids: CASSQTGEHQPQHF. As DNA, the CDR3 is TGCGCCAGCAGCCAGACAGGGGAGCATCAGCCCCAGCATTTT.

V usage is TRBV4-1 and J usage is TRBJ2-1; possible D gene TRBD2, 7 bases. This CDR3 comprises 16 residues. The ends were cut back, 0 bases at V and 7 bases at J, with 16 bases in the middle. Germline V gives CDR1 MGHRA, CDR2 YSYEKL. The DNA of the CDR3 is TGCGCCAGCAGCCAAGAGTGGCGGGGGCTTGGTAATGAGCAGTTCTTC. Its protein is CASSQEWRGLGNEQFF.

This clone was counted between two and nine times. The CDR3 reads CASSFDYRGGNGYTF. As DNA, the CDR3 is TGTGCCAGCAGTTTCGACTACAGGGGTGGAAATGGCTACACCTTC. The V call is TRBV27, the J call TRBJ1-2; 7 bases are a match to TRBD1. The CDR3 length is 15 residues. CDR1 is MNHEY and CDR2 is SMNVEV in the germline V gene (reference sequence). V was clipped by 3 bases and J by 6 bases; unmatched bases: 10.

A single count supports this clone. V is TRBV6-5 and J is TRBJ2-7; D ambiguous. With 6 bases removed from V and 3 bases from J, the gap between germline ends came to 18 bases. From germline, CDR1 is MNHEY and CDR2 SVGAGI. This CDR3 is built from 15 residues. CDR3 coding DNA: TGTGCCAGCAGCCAAAATCTGCGAGATTACTACGAGCAGTACTTC. This gives the protein CASSQNLRDYYEQYF.

This clone was detected once. The chain combines TRBV27 with TRBJ2-3; D gene unclear. The CDR3 is 14 residues long. The germline CDR1 and CDR2 sequences are MNHEY and SMNVEV (reference sequence). V was trimmed by 2 bases and J by 0 bases, leaving 6 bases between them. CDR3 residues: CASSLITSTDTQYF. The CDR3 DNA reads as TGTGCCAGCAGTTTAATAACTAGCACAGATACGCAGTATTTT.

The chain is built from TRBV7-8 and TRBJ1-2; 7 positions match TRBD1. This CDR3 comprises 15 residues. The ends lost 4 bases at V and 4 bases at J; junction bases unmatched: 9. Germline loops: CDR1 SGHVS, CDR2 FQNEAQ. This CDR3 is CASSSGQVPFYGYTF. The DNA of the CDR3 is TGTGCCAGCAGCTCCGGACAGGTACCCTTCTATGGCTACACCTTC.

V is TRBV12-5 and J is TRBJ2-7; 7 bases line up with TRBD1. The CDR3 totals 15 residues. Germline values: CDR1 LGHNT, CDR2 FRNRAP. Germline trimming cut 2 bases from V and 3 bases from J; bases unmatched to any gene: 7. The CDR3 region has the DNA TGTGCTAGTGGTTTGTTCAAGGACAGGAGCTACGAGCAGTACTTC. Translation gives CASGLFKDRSYEQYF.

J is TRBJ1-2 and V is TRBV10-3, with D maybe TRBD1 (5 bases). The V and J ends lost 2 bases and 2 bases respectively, with 12 bases between them. Per the germline V gene, CDR1 is ENHRY and CDR2 is SYGVKD. This CDR3 is built from 15 residues. In nucleotides, the CDR3 is TGTGCCATCAGTGAGACGGAGGAGGGGAACTATGGCTACACCTTC. This encodes CAISETEEGNYGYTF.

The chain combines TRBV6-5 with TRBJ2-7, with D unresolved. Trimming shortened V by 6 bases and J by 3 bases, and 12 bases separated the two germline ends. The CDR3 is 13 residues long. CDR1 and CDR2 from the germline V gene are MNHEY and SVGAGI. This CDR3 reads CASREVLGYEQYF. The CDR3 region has the DNA TGTGCCAGCAGAGAGGTGTTGGGCTACGAGCAGTACTTC.

The V gene is TRBV11-2, the J gene TRBJ2-2; weak D call: TRBD2 (7 bases). Trimming shortened V by 0 bases and J by 5 bases, and 16 bases separated the two germline ends. CDR3 length equals 17 residues. Germline CDR1 SGHAT, CDR2 FQNNGV. CDR3 in DNA: TGTGCCAGCAGCTTAGATCGGGGGGCGTCCCGGACCGGGGAGCTGTTTTTT. It encodes CASSLDRGASRTGELFF.

The genes are TRBV19 and TRBJ1-2; a weak D match, TRBD1 (5 bases). V shed 4 bases and J shed 8 bases, with 11 bases lying between them. This CDR3 region has 12 residues. Germline V lookup: CDR1 LNHDA, CDR2 SQIVND (reference sequence). CDR3 protein: CASSTWGDGYTF. The CDR3 region has the DNA TGTGCCAGTAGTACGTGGGGGGACGGCTACACCTTC.

Worth noting for this clone: The same CDR3 arises from other DNA sequences in this sample as well. The chain uses TRBV27 and TRBJ1-2, with 7 bases fitting TRBD1. V dropped 3 bases and J dropped 8; count of bases not matched to a gene: 3. CDR1 MNHEY and CDR2 SMNVEV come from the germline V gene (reference sequence). This CDR3 contains 12 residues. In DNA form, the CDR3 reads TGTGCCAGCAGTTTTCGAGGGGGCGGCTACACCTTC. This encodes CASSFRGGGYTF.

Comment on this clone: The same CDR3 also results from other DNA sequences found in this sample. The chain links TRBV28 to TRBJ1-2; D is unresolved. The ends were cut back, 4 bases at V and 7 bases at J, with 4 bases in the middle. Germline V gene sequence: CDR1 MDHEN, CDR2 SYDVKM. The CDR3 has 10 amino acids. The CDR3 DNA follows: TGTGCCAGCAGTTCGTCTGGCTACACCTTC. Protein sequence: CASSSSGYTF.

The chain employs TRBV29-1 and TRBJ2-1, with 7 nucleotides matching TRBD1. V dropped 0 bases and J dropped 7; count of bases not matched to a gene: 6. The germline gives CDR1 SQVTM, CDR2 ANQGSEA. The CDR3 sequence is 14 residues long. CDR3 region: CSVEDANRGNEQFF. DNA of the CDR3: TGCAGCGTTGAAGATGCAAACAGGGGAAATGAGCAGTTCTTC.

The CDR3 is CASRRQGYEQYF. The CDR3, as DNA: TGTGCCAGCAGGAGACAGGGTTACGAGCAGTACTTC. This chain connects TRBV2 to TRBJ2-7; 7 bases align to TRBD1. The CDR3 has 12 amino acids. V lost 6 bases and J lost 4; bases outside the gene matches: 3. CDR1 is SNHLY, CDR2 FYNNEI, per germline.

The chain joins TRBV24-1 to TRBJ1-1; the D gene is possibly TRBD1 (6 bases). Germline lookup yields CDR1 KGHDR and CDR2 SFDVKD. V lost 9 bases and J lost 4, with 8 bases in between. This CDR3 is 11 amino acids long. This chain's CDR3 is CATQGPTEAFF. CDR3 DNA: TGTGCCACCCAGGGGCCCACTGAAGCTTTCTTT.

The chain employs TRBV5-8 and TRBJ1-1; D remains unclear. V shed 1 base and J shed 9 bases, with 16 bases lying between them. The germline V gene has CDR1 SGHTS and CDR2 YDEGEE. CDR3 length: 14 residues. CDR3 residues: CASSLQTESFQAFF. Here the CDR3 DNA reads TGTGCCAGCAGCTTGCAGACGGAGAGTTTCCAAGCTTTCTTT.

The chain has TRBV5-1 and TRBJ2-3; D unclear. The CDR3 length is 13 residues. The germline V gene encodes CDR1 SGHRS and CDR2 YFSETQ. V lost 4 bases, J lost 8 bases, and 14 bases lay in between. CDR3: CASSPALFGTQYF. The CDR3 DNA reads TGCGCCAGCAGCCCTGCTTTGTTCGGTACGCAGTATTTT.

The V gene is TRBV2, the J gene TRBJ1-5; D possibly corresponds to TRBD1 (6 bases). Between the trimmed V and J ends, which lost 3 bases and 5 bases, there was a span of 17 bases. Germline values: CDR1 SNHLY, CDR2 FYNNEI. This CDR3 contains 16 residues. The CDR3 sequence is CASSDGAGGAYQPQHF. CDR3 sequence (DNA): TGTGCCAGCAGTGATGGAGCTGGGGGGGCTTATCAGCCCCAGCATTTT.

This rearrangement joins TRBV5-1 to TRBJ1-4, with a possible D match to TRBD1 (5 bases). CDR1 and CDR2 (germline): SGHRS, YFSETQ. The CDR3 has 17 amino acids. Trimming stripped 0 bases from V and 0 bases from J, with 12 bases between. CDR3 region: CASSLGGRSATNEKLFF. CDR3 coding DNA: TGCGCCAGCAGCTTGGGGGGCAGGAGCGCAACTAATGAAAAACTGTTTTTT.

This rearrangement joins TRBV11-2 to TRBJ1-3, with D maybe TRBD1 (5 bases). CDR1 and CDR2 (germline): SGHAT, FQNNGV. V was trimmed by 2 bases and J by 5 bases, leaving 13 bases between them. The CDR3 runs to 15 residues. The CDR3 reads CASSLQGGGRNTIYF. In nucleotides, the CDR3 is TGTGCCAGCAGCTTACAGGGTGGTGGGAGAAACACCATATATTTT.

The V gene is TRBV4-3, the J gene TRBJ1-2; D is possibly TRBD1 (5 bases). The CDR3 spans 14 residues. Trimming pared 0 bases from V and 4 bases from J, leaving 9 bases between. From germline, CDR1 is LGHNA and CDR2 YSLEER. The CDR3 reads CASSQETDSYGYTF. CDR3 sequence (DNA): TGCGCCAGCAGCCAAGAGACAGACAGCTATGGCTACACCTTC.

The V call is TRBV7-3, the J call TRBJ2-7; possibly TRBD1 for D (6 bases). Trimming cost V 5 bases and J 2 bases, with 10 bases left between them. The germline V gene encodes CDR1 SGHTA and CDR2 FQGTGA. The CDR3 loop spans 13 amino acids. The CDR3 protein is CASSQDSTYEQYF. The CDR3 bases are TGTGCCAGCAGCCAGGACAGCACCTACGAGCAGTACTTC. Looking up the rest from reference TRBV7-3 and TRBJ2-7 gives the full variable domain: GAGVSQTPSNKVTEKGKYVELRCDPISGHTALYWYRQSLGQGPEFLIYFQGTGAADDSGLPNDRFFAVRPEGSVSTLKIQRTERGDSAVYLCASSQDSTYEQYFGPGTRLTVT.

This sequence joins TRBV6-5 and TRBJ1-1; D unclear. The ends were cut back, 4 bases at V and 1 base at J, with 10 bases in the middle. This CDR3 contains 14 residues. The germline CDR1 and CDR2 sequences are MNHEY and SVGAGI. The CDR3 loop is CASSWRGTNTEAFF. The CDR3 DNA is TGTGCCAGCAGTTGGCGGGGAACGAACACTGAAGCTTTCTTT.